Presented here are 17 T cell receptor beta chains from one specimen sequenced in a study of T cell changes during pregnancy in multiple sclerosis. Sequencing used immunoSEQ multiplex PCR; TCRdb keeps in-frame clones, though not all of them. The sample contains 100,000 or so clones, about 91% of which appear only once. Material: peripheral blood, obtained in the second trimester of pregnancy. Every receptor here comes from a female donor with multiple sclerosis, enrolled in a pregnancy study.

The table lists this clone with a count of one. V and J are TRBV18 and TRBJ2-7; 7 bases line up with TRBD1. V shed 4 bases, J shed 2 bases, and the junction held 5 bases outside the gene matches. The CDR3 sequence is 14 residues long. Germline V CDR1 and CDR2: KGHSH, LQKENI. The chain's CDR3 is CASSRDTGAYEQYF. Here the CDR3 DNA reads TGTGCCAGCTCACGAGATACAGGGGCCTACGAGCAGTACTTC.

V and J are TRBV7-9 and TRBJ2-1; the D gene is possibly TRBD1 (5 bases). This CDR3 contains 14 residues. CDR1 SEHNR and CDR2 FQNEAQ come from the germline V gene (reference sequence). V lost 6 bases, J lost 3 bases, and 12 bases lay in between. The CDR3 spells CASRLTGVYNEQFF. The CDR3 DNA follows: TGTGCCAGCAGGTTAACAGGAGTCTACAATGAGCAGTTCTTC.

The CDR3 sequence: CASSLMVTELVPYNEQFF. The DNA for the CDR3 is TGTGCCAGCAGCTTAATGGTTACCGAGCTAGTCCCCTACAATGAGCAGTTCTTC. This chain links TRBV7-6 with TRBJ2-1; D gene uncertain. The CDR3 spans 18 residues. Germline CDR1 SGHVS, CDR2 FNYEAQ. The V gene lost 2 bases and the J gene lost 2 bases, with 19 bases spanning the gap. Drawing the rest from reference TRBV7-6 and TRBJ2-1, the complete variable domain is GAGVSQSPRYKVTKRGQDVALRCDPISGHVSLYWYRQALGQGPEFLTYFNYEAQQDKSGLPNDRFSAERPEGSISTLTIQRTEQRDSAMYRCASSLMVTELVPYNEQFFGPGTRLTVL.

The chain combines TRBV19 with TRBJ1-1; D is perhaps TRBD1 (6 bases). Germline lookup yields CDR1 LNHDA and CDR2 SQIVND (reference sequence). V was trimmed by 4 bases and J by 6 bases, leaving 12 bases between them. The CDR3 is 13 residues long. CDR3 amino acids: CASSTRAGAEAFF. The CDR3 region has the DNA TGTGCCAGTAGTACCAGGGCAGGGGCTGAAGCTTTCTTT.

The CDR3 reads CASSQDWGQGDEQYF. The CDR3, as DNA: TGCGCCAGCAGCCAAGATTGGGGACAGGGTGACGAGCAGTACTTC. The V and J genes are TRBV4-1 and TRBJ2-7; 9 bases fit TRBD1. V lost 0 bases and J lost 5; bases outside the gene matches: 5. Per germline, CDR1 MGHRA and CDR2 YSYEKL. CDR3 length: 15 residues.

The chain uses TRBV19 and TRBJ2-7; D ambiguous. V was clipped by 3 bases and J by 2 bases, with 5 bases between them. CDR1 and CDR2 (germline): LNHDA, SQIVND (reference sequence). This CDR3 region has 12 residues. CDR3 sequence: CASSISPYEQYF. For the CDR3, the DNA is TGTGCCAGTAGTATTAGCCCCTACGAGCAGTACTTC.

This clone was detected only once. The chain combines TRBV7-9 with TRBJ2-2; D may be TRBD2 (6 bases). This CDR3 is 16 amino acids long. Germline V gene sequence: CDR1 SEHNR, CDR2 FQNEAQ (reference sequence). V gave up 3 bases and J gave up 5 bases, with 16 bases separating them. The CDR3 DNA follows: TGTGCCAGCAGCTTGTCTGGAGGGCCGGGGACCGGGGAGCTGTTTTTT. It yields the protein CASSLSGGPGTGELFF.

The V and J genes are TRBV29-1 and TRBJ1-2, with D tentatively TRBD1 (6 bases). Germline-derived CDR1 and CDR2 are SQVTM and ANQGSEA. V was pared by 0 bases and J by 12 bases, with 17 bases between. This CDR3 spans 13 amino acids. The DNA of the CDR3 is TGCAGCGTTGAAGATTTAGTTCACAGGGTTAACACCTTC. As protein: CSVEDLVHRVNTF.

The genes are TRBV19 and TRBJ2-2, with 7 bases matching TRBD1. The CDR3 spans 12 residues. CDR1 LNHDA and CDR2 SQIVND come from the germline V gene (reference sequence). V shed 4 bases, J shed 7 bases, and the junction held 0 bases outside the gene matches. The CDR3: CASSNRGGELFF. In nucleotides, the CDR3 is TGTGCCAGTAGTAACAGGGGCGGGGAGCTGTTTTTT.

In this sample, this clone turned up once. V gene TRBV29-1 combines with J gene TRBJ2-5; tentative D call: TRBD2 (5 bases). From germline, CDR1 is SQVTM and CDR2 ANQGSEA. Trimming removed 5 bases at V and 5 bases at J, with 15 bases between. The CDR3 runs to 13 residues. CDR3 DNA: TGCAGCGTTCTCCGGGGTGGGCGGGAGACCCAGTACTTC. It encodes CSVLRGGRETQYF.

The chain uses TRBV7-8 and TRBJ2-2; D gene ambiguous. The CDR3 sequence is 19 residues long. Trimming took off 4 bases at V and 0 bases at J, with 21 bases between the two ends. The germline V gene encodes CDR1 SGHVS and CDR2 FQNEAQ. The CDR3: CASSSYSLWSATNTGELFF. The DNA for the CDR3 is TGTGCCAGCAGCTCATACTCACTGTGGAGCGCAACGAACACCGGGGAGCTGTTTTTT.

V gene TRBV4-2 combines with J gene TRBJ2-7; D not resolved. V was trimmed by 1 base and J by 0 bases, leaving 10 bases between them. The CDR3 is made up of 15 amino acids. Germline loops: CDR1 LGHNA, CDR2 YNFKEQ. The CDR3 region has the DNA TGTGCCAGCAGCCAAGTTTCCGCGAACTCCTACGAGCAGTACTTC. Translating it yields CASSQVSANSYEQYF.

The rearrangement joins TRBV7-2 to TRBJ2-1; 9 bases are shared with TRBD1. From germline, CDR1 is SGHTA and CDR2 FQGNSA. The length of the CDR3 is 15 residues. The trim removed 2 bases at V and 4 bases at J, leaving 3 bases unmatched. The chain's CDR3 is CASSLRGQGYNEQFF. CDR3 sequence (DNA): TGTGCCAGCAGCTTACGTGGACAGGGGTACAATGAGCAGTTCTTC.

The V call is TRBV27, the J call TRBJ2-7, with TRBD1 as a possible D gene (5 bases). Germline V gene data show CDR1 as MNHEY and CDR2 as SMNVEV (reference sequence). This CDR3 has 14 residues. The ends were cut back, 5 bases at V and 7 bases at J, with 18 bases in the middle. In DNA, the CDR3 is TGTGCCAGCAGTCAATCCTCCAGGGCCGGGGAGCAGTACTTC. Translated: CASSQSSRAGEQYF.

J is TRBJ2-1 and V is TRBV30; tentative D call: TRBD2 (5 bases). The CDR3 consists of 15 residues. Germline CDR1 GTSNPN, CDR2 SVGIG (reference sequence). Trimming removed 1 base at V and 5 bases at J, with 15 bases between. The CDR3 DNA sequence: TGTGCCTGGAGTGACGGGAACCGACCAAACAATGAGCAGTTCTTC. It codes for CAWSDGNRPNNEQFF.

This chain connects TRBV29-1 to TRBJ2-1, with TRBD2 matching over 10 bases. Germline V lookup: CDR1 SQVTM, CDR2 ANQGSEA. With 3 bases clipped from V and 0 bases from J, the junction kept 8 bases outside the gene matches. The CDR3 contains 17 residues. In DNA, the CDR3 is TGCAGCGTTGAGATGACTAGCGGGCTTAGCTCCTACAATGAGCAGTTCTTC. Its translation is CSVEMTSGLSSYNEQFF.

The count of this clone is one. CDR3 nucleotides: TGCAGTGCTACAGAGGGCCTTTCCGACACCTTC. Its translation is CSATEGLSDTF. The rearrangement uses TRBV20-1 and TRBJ1-2, with D unresolved. With 4 bases removed from V and 12 bases from J, the gap between germline ends came to 15 bases. The CDR3 covers 11 residues. Germline V gives CDR1 DFQATT, CDR2 SNEGSKA (reference sequence).